The sequence of this T cell receptor beta chain was determined in a study of T cells in Graves' hyperthyroidism and ophthalmopathy. The CDR3 sequence is 13 residues long. Germline CDR1 and CDR2: SQVTM and ANQGSEA. V gave up 4 bases and J gave up 5 bases; unmatched junction bases: 3. Ten or more counts support this clonotype. Template material for amplifying TCR beta CDR3 regions consisted of RNA transcripts. The HTBI set primed first-round TCR CDR3 RT-PCR. TCRdb redid the calling of the multiplex PCR reads with MiXCR, one entry per CDR3 protein. The sample holds 640,000 or so distinct CDR3 sequences; approximately 15% are singletons and the top ten take approximately 6.4%.

V and J are TRBV29-1 and TRBJ2-1; 9 nucleotides line up with TRBD2. The specimen was blood. The sequence was obtained from a woman aged 18-29 years with Graves' ophthalmopathy. CDR3 DNA sequence: TGCAGCGTTGTCTCTAGCGGGGACAATGAGCAGTTCTTC. It is translated as CSVVSSGDNEQFF.